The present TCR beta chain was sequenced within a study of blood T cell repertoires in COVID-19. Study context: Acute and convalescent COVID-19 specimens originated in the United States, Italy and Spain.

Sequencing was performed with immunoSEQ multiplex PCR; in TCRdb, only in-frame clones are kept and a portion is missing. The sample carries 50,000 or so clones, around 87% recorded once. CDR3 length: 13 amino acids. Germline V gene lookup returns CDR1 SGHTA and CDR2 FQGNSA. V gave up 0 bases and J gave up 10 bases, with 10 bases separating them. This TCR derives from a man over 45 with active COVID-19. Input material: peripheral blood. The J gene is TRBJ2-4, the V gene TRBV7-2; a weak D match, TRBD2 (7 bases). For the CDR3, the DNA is TGTGCCAGCAGCTTAGCGGGGGGGCGGATTCAGTACTTC. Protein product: CASSLAGGRIQYF.